The 18 T cell receptor beta chains below come from one sample, sequenced in a study of shared clonotypes between healthy human individuals. The assay was immunoSEQ multiplex PCR, and TCRdb's table has in-frame clones only and misses some. This sample carries about 2.5 million clones, about nine tenths of them seen once, and the ten largest clones take 0.37%. Sequenced material: naive CD4+ T cells from PBMCs. Subset given: CD45RA+ positively selected. Receptor source: a man between 18 and 29 years old in good health. Some clones in this sample may be carry-over from other donors' samples.

A single count supports this clone. The junction does not match germline at one end; this may be a read error. V usage is TRBV7-2 and J usage is TRBJ2-5; TRBD2 aligns across 9 bases. Germline V gene data show CDR1 as SGHTA and CDR2 as FQGNSA. This CDR3 is 14 amino acids long. CDR3 loop: CASRLAGVGETQYF. The CDR3 DNA sequence: TGTGCCAGCAGGTTAGCGGGAGTGGGAGAGACCCAGTACTTC.

Comment on this clone: Additional DNA sequences in this sample encode the identical CDR3. CDR3 residues: CASSVLGGSSYNEQFF. The CDR3 nucleotides read TGTGCCAGCAGCGTATTGGGCGGGAGCTCCTACAATGAGCAGTTCTTC. The rearrangement uses TRBV9 and TRBJ2-1; 7 bases map to TRBD2. The CDR3 consists of 16 residues. V lost 1 base and J lost 0; bases outside the gene matches: 4. CDR1 and CDR2 (germline): SGDLS, YYNGEE.

The sample holds one count of this clone. The chain is built from TRBV25-1 and TRBJ2-3; the match to TRBD2 covers 12 bases. The germline CDR1 and CDR2 sequences are MGHDK and SYGVNS. CDR3 size: 16 residues. Trimming took 5 bases from V and 2 from J; bases not matched to a gene: 5. CDR3 region: CASSTGLAGPTDTQYF. DNA for the CDR3: TGTGCCAGCAGTACAGGACTAGCGGGACCCACAGATACGCAGTATTTT.

The genes are TRBV9 and TRBJ2-7; either TRBD1 or TRBD2 may supply D (5 bases each). CDR3 length: 14 amino acids. V was clipped by 4 bases and J by 5 bases, with 16 bases between them. The germline V gene encodes CDR1 SGDLS and CDR2 YYNGEE. In nucleotides, the CDR3 is TGTGCCAGCAGCCCGGGGCTGGGCCACGACGAGCAGTACTTC. Translation: CASSPGLGHDEQYF.

The V call is TRBV7-9, the J call TRBJ2-3; 14 bases are a match to TRBD2. There are 14 residues in the CDR3. The V segment lost 4 bases and the J segment 9 bases; nucleotides outside the gene matches: 3. In germline, CDR1 is SEHNR, CDR2 FQNEAQ (reference sequence). The CDR3 nucleotides read TGTGCCAGCAGCTCCTGGACTAGCGGGAGGACGCAGTATTTT. This gives the protein CASSSWTSGRTQYF.

The V and J genes are TRBV19 and TRBJ2-7, with D maybe TRBD2 (5 bases). V lost 6 bases, J lost 0 bases, and 9 bases lay in between. The CDR3 loop spans 13 amino acids. Germline V lookup: CDR1 LNHDA, CDR2 SQIVND (reference sequence). CDR3 sequence (DNA): TGTGCCAGTAGGGAGCGGAGCTCCTACGAGCAGTACTTC. Translating gives CASRERSSYEQYF.

The chain uses TRBV5-1 and TRBJ1-4; TRBD1 is a possible D gene (6 bases). The CDR3 totals 13 residues. Germline-derived CDR1 and CDR2 are SGHRS and YFSETQ. The ends were cut back, 4 bases at V and 3 bases at J, with 7 bases in the middle. Written as DNA, the CDR3 is TGCGCCAGCAGCCAGGGGTCTAATGAAAAACTGTTTTTT. The encoded protein is CASSQGSNEKLFF.

The V gene is TRBV19, the J gene TRBJ2-5; TRBD1 might be the D (7 bases). CDR1 and CDR2 from the germline V gene are LNHDA and SQIVND (reference sequence). The V end lost 7 bases, the J end lost 4 bases, and 13 bases lay between the germline ends. This CDR3 is built from 13 residues. The CDR3 DNA sequence: TGTGCCAGTAAGAAGGAGGGGGCAGAGACCCAGTACTTC. It translates to CASKKEGAETQYF. Looking up the rest from reference TRBV19 and TRBJ2-5 gives the full variable domain: DGGITQSPKYLFRKEGQNVTLSCEQNLNHDAMYWYRQDPGQGLRLIYYSQIVNDFQKGDIAEGYSVSREKKESFPLTVTSAQKNPTAFYLCASKKEGAETQYFGPGTRLLVL.

A note on this clone: In the same sample, other DNA sequences code for this CDR3. Here the CDR3 reads CASSLTGNTEAFF. In nucleotides, the CDR3 is TGTGCCAGCAGCTTAACGGGGAACACTGAAGCTTTCTTT. J is TRBJ1-1 and V is TRBV11-2, with D hard to call. CDR1 SGHAT and CDR2 FQNNGV come from the germline V gene. The V and J ends lost 2 bases and 1 base respectively, with 5 bases between them. The CDR3 sequence is 13 residues long. Complete variable domain (other parts from reference TRBV11-2 and TRBJ1-1): EAGVAQSPRYKIIEKRQSVAFWCNPISGHATLYWYQQILGQGPKLLIQFQNNGVVDDSQLPKDRFSAERLKGVDSTLKIQPAKLEDSAVYLCASSLTGNTEAFFGQGTRLTVV.

This clone was found once. The chain carries TRBV19 and TRBJ2-2, with a weak D call TRBD1 (6 bases). Germline V CDR1 and CDR2: LNHDA, SQIVND (reference sequence). CDR3 size: 16 residues. Trimming took off 5 bases at V and 7 bases at J, with 20 bases between the two ends. CDR3: CASSPFRGTGVGELFF. CDR3 DNA sequence: TGTGCCAGTAGTCCTTTCAGGGGCACCGGGGTCGGGGAGCTGTTTTTT.

The CDR3 region has the DNA TGTGCCAGCAGCTCTACCGCCGACAGCCGACCCTACGAGCAGTACTTC. Amino acids: CASSSTADSRPYEQYF. This chain links TRBV28 with TRBJ2-7; perhaps TRBD1 as D (5 bases). V was pared by 6 bases and J by 2 bases, with 20 bases between. Germline assignment: CDR1 MDHEN and CDR2 SYDVKM. This CDR3 has 16 residues.

This sequence joins TRBV5-1 and TRBJ2-7; possible D gene TRBD1, 5 bases. Germline V CDR1 and CDR2: SGHRS, YFSETQ. The CDR3 has 14 amino acids. V was trimmed by 4 bases and J by 4 bases, leaving 15 bases between them. CDR3 protein: CASSAQGLGYEQYF. The CDR3 DNA is TGCGCCAGCAGCGCGCAGGGCCTGGGGTACGAGCAGTACTTC. Complete variable domain (other parts from reference TRBV5-1 and TRBJ2-7): KAGVTQTPRYLIKTRGQQVTLSCSPISGHRSVSWYQQTPGQGLQFLFEYFSETQRNKGNFPGRFSGRQFSNSRSEMNVSTLELGDSALYLCASSAQGLGYEQYFGPGTRLTVT.

The chain carries TRBV18 and TRBJ1-1; 10 nucleotides line up with TRBD1. J was trimmed by 5 bases and V by 1 base; bases with no gene match: 7. CDR3 length equals 16 residues. The germline CDR1 and CDR2 sequences are KGHSH and LQKENI. This CDR3 is CASSPRDWTGGTEAFF. The CDR3 nucleotides read TGTGCCAGCTCACCACGAGACTGGACAGGGGGAACTGAAGCTTTCTTT. Together with reference TRBV18 and TRBJ1-1, the CDR3 gives the full variable domain: NAGVMQNPRHLVRRRGQEARLRCSPMKGHSHVYWYRQLPEEGLKFMVYLQKENIIDESGMPKERFSAEFPKEGPSILRIQQVVRGDSAAYFCASSPRDWTGGTEAFFGQGTRLTVV.

In its sample, this clone was seen a few times. V gene TRBV30 combines with J gene TRBJ1-1; D uncertain. CDR3 length equals 13 residues. The germline V gene has CDR1 GTSNPN and CDR2 SVGIG (reference sequence). The V end lost 2 bases, the J end lost 6 bases, and 13 bases lay between the germline ends. CDR3 in DNA: TGTGCCTGGAGTAATGGAATGAGCCCTGAAGCTTTCTTT. Translating gives CAWSNGMSPEAFF.

This clone was found once. The rearrangement links TRBV5-1 to TRBJ2-5; weak D call: TRBD1 (5 bases). The V gene's germline CDR1 is SGHRS and CDR2 YFSETQ. V gave up 3 bases and J gave up 5 bases, with 14 bases separating them. The CDR3 contains 14 residues. The CDR3 region is CASSSTPPGETQYF. CDR3 nucleotide sequence: TGCGCCAGCAGCTCTACTCCCCCAGGGGAGACCCAGTACTTC.

The CDR3 sequence: CASSLILIEAGDRNEQFF. The CDR3 bases are TGTGCCAGCTCACTGATATTAATCGAGGCGGGAGATAGGAATGAGCAGTTCTTC. This chain uses TRBV18 with TRBJ2-1; 7 nucleotides agree with TRBD2. Germline CDR1 is KGHSH and CDR2 is LQKENI. Germline trimming cut 4 bases from V and 7 bases from J; bases unmatched to any gene: 19. CDR3 length: 18 amino acids.

The chain carries TRBV20-1 and TRBJ2-7; perhaps TRBD2 as D (5 bases). CDR1 DFQATT and CDR2 SNEGSKA come from the germline V gene (reference sequence). The CDR3 sequence is 11 residues long. Trimming pared 8 bases from V and 6 bases from J, leaving 14 bases between. The chain's CDR3 is CSCGVAGEQYF. The CDR3 coding sequence is TGCAGTTGTGGGGTGGCGGGCGAGCAGTACTTC.

The rearrangement uses TRBV19 and TRBJ1-1, with D possibly matching TRBD1 (5 bases). This CDR3 is 16 amino acids long. The V gene lost 4 bases and the J gene lost 0 bases, with 15 bases spanning the gap. Germline V gene sequence: CDR1 LNHDA, CDR2 SQIVND (reference sequence). The CDR3 DNA is TGTGCCAGTAGTACCATCGACAGTGCCCTGAACACTGAAGCTTTCTTT. It codes for CASSTIDSALNTEAFF.